The present T cell receptor (beta chain) was sequenced within a study of OX40 agonist ivuxolimab in advanced cancers. Study information: Patients with hepatocellular carcinoma, melanoma, renal cell or head and neck cancer made up the dose-escalation patients. Three individuals attained partial responses, comprising one hepatocellular carcinoma case and two cutaneous melanoma cases. General study results and limits: Expanded peripheral T-cell antigen specificity went undetermined.

With respect to this clone: Its target is not known.

This CDR3 contains 13 residues. V shed 0 bases and J shed 9 bases, with 10 bases lying between them. Germline V gene sequence: CDR1 MGHRA, CDR2 YSYEKL. The table came from immunoSEQ multiplex PCR; TCRdb's copy has only in-frame clones and leaves some out. The sample carries under 85,000 clones, around 87% recorded once. Drawing of blood for sampling happened at baseline, at cycle 4 day 1, and at cycle 7 day 1. The specimen was CD4+ or CD8+ T cells sorted from blood, collected in a trial of the OX40 agonist ivuxolimab. This chain joins TRBV4-1 and TRBJ2-3; no reliable D call. This receptor was identified in an adult with an advanced solid tumor such as melanoma, head and neck, liver or kidney cancer. The CDR3 DNA reads TGCGCCAGCAGCCAAGAAGACCTGAGGACGCAGTATTTT. The encoded protein is CASSQEDLRTQYF.